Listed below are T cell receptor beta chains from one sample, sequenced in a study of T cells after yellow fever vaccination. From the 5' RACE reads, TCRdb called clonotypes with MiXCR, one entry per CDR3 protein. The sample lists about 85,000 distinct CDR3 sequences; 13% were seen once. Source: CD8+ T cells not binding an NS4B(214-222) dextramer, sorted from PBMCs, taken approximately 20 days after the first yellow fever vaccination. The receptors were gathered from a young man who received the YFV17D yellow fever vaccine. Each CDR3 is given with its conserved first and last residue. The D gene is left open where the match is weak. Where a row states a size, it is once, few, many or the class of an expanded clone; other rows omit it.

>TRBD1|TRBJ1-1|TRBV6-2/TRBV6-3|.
CASSYGTDTEAFF
TGTGCCAGCAGTTACGGGACAGACACTGAAGCTTTCTTT
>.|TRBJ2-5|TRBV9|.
CASSGYRSGETQYF
TGTGCCAGCAGCGGATACAGGTCGGGGGAGACCCAGTACTTC
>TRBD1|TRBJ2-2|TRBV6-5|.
CASSYSETGGSGELFF
TGTGCCAGCAGTTACTCGGAGACAGGGGGCTCCGGGGAGCTGTTTTTT
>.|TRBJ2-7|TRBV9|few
CASSVAPVEYEQYF
TGTGCCAGCAGCGTAGCCCCAGTGGAATACGAGCAGTACTTC
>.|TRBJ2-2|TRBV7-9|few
CASSSQGGTGELFF
TGTGCCAGCAGCTCACAGGGCGGCACCGGGGAGCTGTTTTTT
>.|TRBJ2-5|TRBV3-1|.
CASSRKRKEAAETQYF
TGTGCCAGCAGCCGAAAACGCAAGGAGGCGGCGGAGACCCAGTACTTC
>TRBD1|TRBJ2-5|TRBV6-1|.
CATRLDRGLGETQYF
TGTGCCACCAGGCTAGACAGGGGGCTGGGAGAGACCCAGTACTTC
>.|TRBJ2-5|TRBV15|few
CATSVRRTAQETQYF
TGTGCCACCAGCGTCCGAAGGACGGCCCAAGAGACCCAGTACTTC
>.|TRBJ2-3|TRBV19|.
CASSPRQGTDTQYF
TGTGCCAGTAGTCCCCGACAGGGCACAGATACGCAGTATTTT
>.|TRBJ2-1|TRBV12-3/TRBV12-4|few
CASKDGVNEQFF
TGTGCCAGCAAAGATGGTGTTAATGAGCAGTTCTTC
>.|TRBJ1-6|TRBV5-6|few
CASSLDSYNSPLHF
TGTGCCAGCAGCTTGGACTCCTATAATTCACCCCTCCACTTT
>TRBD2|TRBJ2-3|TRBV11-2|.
CASSLGGGGSTDTQYF
TGTGCCAGCAGCTTGGGGGGCGGGGGGTCCACAGATACGCAGTATTTT
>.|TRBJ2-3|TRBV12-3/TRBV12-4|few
CASSWVHSTDTQYF
TGTGCCAGCAGTTGGGTCCACAGCACAGATACGCAGTATTTT
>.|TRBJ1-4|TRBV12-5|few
CASGPMKRGWANEKLFF
TGTGCTAGTGGTCCGATGAAAAGGGGCTGGGCTAATGAAAAACTGTTTTTT
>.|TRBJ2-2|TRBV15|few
CATSSGAGELFF
TGTGCCACCAGCAGTGGGGCAGGGGAGCTGTTTTTT
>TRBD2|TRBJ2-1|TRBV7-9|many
CASSFNAGGSGDEQFF
TGTGCCAGCAGCTTTAATGCCGGGGGGTCCGGGGATGAGCAGTTCTTC
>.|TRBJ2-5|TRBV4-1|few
CASSGRIGLQETQYF
TGCGCCAGCAGCGGGCGAATAGGCCTCCAAGAGACCCAGTACTTC
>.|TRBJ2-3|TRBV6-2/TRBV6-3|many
CASNRGGPTDTQYF
TGTGCCAGCAACCGCGGGGGCCCCACAGATACGCAGTATTTT
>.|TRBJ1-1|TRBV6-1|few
CASSGTRPGEKAFF
TGTGCCAGCAGTGGGACACGCCCAGGGGAAAAAGCTTTCTTT
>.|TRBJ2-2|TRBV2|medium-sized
CASLSMGQGGYTGELFF
TGTGCCAGCCTATCAATGGGGCAGGGGGGATACACCGGGGAGCTGTTTTTT
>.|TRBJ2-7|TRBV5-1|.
CASSGGLYEQYF
TGCGCCAGCAGCGGGGGCCTCTACGAGCAGTACTTC
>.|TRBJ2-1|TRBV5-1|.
CASSYRTANEQFF
TGCGCCAGCAGCTATCGGACAGCCAATGAGCAGTTCTTC
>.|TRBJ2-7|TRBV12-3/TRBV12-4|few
CASSPTYLEQYF
TGTGCCAGCAGCCCAACCTACCTAGAGCAGTACTTC
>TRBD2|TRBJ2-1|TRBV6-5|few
CASSYPGLAGPRNEQFF
TGTGCCAGCAGTTACCCCGGACTAGCGGGGCCTCGGAATGAGCAGTTCTTC
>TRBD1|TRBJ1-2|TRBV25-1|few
CASRGRQGPDYGYTF
TGTGCCAGCAGGGGAAGACAGGGCCCCGACTATGGCTACACCTTC
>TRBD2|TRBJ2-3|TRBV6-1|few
CASIGLAGEEDTQYF
TGTGCCAGCATCGGCTTAGCGGGGGAGGAAGATACGCAGTATTTT
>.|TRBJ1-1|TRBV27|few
CASSITGLMNTEAFF
TGTGCCAGCAGTATAACAGGGCTCATGAACACTGAAGCTTTCTTT
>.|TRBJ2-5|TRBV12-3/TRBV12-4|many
CASSLGWETQYF
TGTGCCAGCAGTTTAGGATGGGAGACCCAGTACTTC
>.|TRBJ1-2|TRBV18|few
CASSPTFEEDGYTF
TGTGCCAGCTCACCGACGTTCGAAGAGGATGGCTACACCTTC
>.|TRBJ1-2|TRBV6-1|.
CATKERGAPGGYTF
TGTGCCACCAAGGAAAGGGGCGCCCCCGGGGGCTACACCTTC
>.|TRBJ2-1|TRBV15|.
CATSKIVAGGYNEQFF
TGTGCCACCAGCAAGATAGTTGCGGGCGGGTACAATGAGCAGTTCTTC
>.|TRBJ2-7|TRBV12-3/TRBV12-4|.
CASSYGSEYEQYF
TGTGCCAGCAGTTACGGATCGGAGTACGAGCAGTACTTC
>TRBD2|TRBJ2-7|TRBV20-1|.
CSARVPSGGYEQYF
TGCAGTGCTAGAGTGCCTAGCGGGGGTTACGAGCAGTACTTC
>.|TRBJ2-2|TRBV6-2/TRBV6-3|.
CASSYGVRTGELFF
TGTGCCAGCAGTTACGGGGTGAGGACCGGGGAGCTGTTTTTT
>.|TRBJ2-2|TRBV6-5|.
CASSYSEYTNTGELFF
TGTGCCAGCAGTTACTCTGAGTACACTAACACCGGGGAGCTGTTTTTT
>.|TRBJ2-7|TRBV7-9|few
CATGDRMDGSYEQYF
TGTGCCACCGGAGACAGGATGGATGGCTCCTACGAGCAGTACTTC
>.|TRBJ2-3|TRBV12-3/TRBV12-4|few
CASSPTTRRGQTDTQYF
TGTGCCAGCAGTCCTACTACGAGGAGGGGGCAGACAGATACGCAGTATTTT
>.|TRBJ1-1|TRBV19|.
CASRDSTRGAMNTEAFF
TGTGCCAGTAGAGATTCGACACGAGGAGCAATGAACACTGAAGCTTTCTTT
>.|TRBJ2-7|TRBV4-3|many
CASSRRQGESYEQYF
TGCGCCAGCAGCCGCCGGCAGGGCGAATCCTACGAGCAGTACTTC
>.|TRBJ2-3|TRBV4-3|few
CASSQDLGSGLTDTQYF
TGCGCCAGCAGCCAAGATCTTGGTAGCGGCCTCACAGATACGCAGTATTTT
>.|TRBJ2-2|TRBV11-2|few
CASSFPGGAGNTGELFF
TGTGCCAGCAGCTTCCCCGGAGGAGCCGGCAACACCGGGGAGCTGTTTTTT
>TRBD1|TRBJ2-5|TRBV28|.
CASSTDREGETQYF
TGTGCCAGCAGTACAGACAGGGAAGGGGAGACCCAGTACTTC
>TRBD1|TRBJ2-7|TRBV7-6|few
CASSLEAGGRGEQYF
TGTGCCAGCAGCTTAGAGGCAGGGGGCCGGGGCGAGCAGTACTTC
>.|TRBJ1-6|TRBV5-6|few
CASSGVGGFSPLHF
TGTGCCAGCAGCGGAGTTGGAGGGTTTTCACCCCTCCACTTT
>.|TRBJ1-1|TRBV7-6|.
CASRGPTNTEAFF
TGTGCCAGCCGCGGGCCTACGAACACTGAAGCTTTCTTT
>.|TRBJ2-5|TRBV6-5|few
CASHPTARETQYF
TGTGCCAGCCATCCGACAGCTCGGGAGACCCAGTACTTC
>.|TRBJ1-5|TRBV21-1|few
CASSKPGINQPQHF
TGTGCCAGCAGCAAACCGGGGATCAATCAGCCCCAGCATTTT
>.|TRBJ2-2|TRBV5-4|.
CASSLSELTGELFF
TGTGCCAGCAGCTTATCGGAGCTCACCGGGGAGCTGTTTTTT
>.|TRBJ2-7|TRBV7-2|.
CASSLLDSSYEQYF
TGTGCCAGCAGCTTACTTGACAGTTCCTACGAGCAGTACTTC
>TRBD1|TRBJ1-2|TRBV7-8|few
CASSLGYYGGQGTYGYTF
TGTGCCAGCAGCTTAGGTTACTATGGGGGACAGGGAACTTATGGCTACACCTTC
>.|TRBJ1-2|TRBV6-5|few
CASSYPGGGGYTF
TGTGCCAGCAGTTATCCGGGAGGGGGTGGCTACACCTTC
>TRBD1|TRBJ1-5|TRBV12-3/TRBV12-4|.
CASRENRGDQPQHF
TGTGCCAGCAGGGAAAACAGGGGAGATCAGCCCCAGCATTTT
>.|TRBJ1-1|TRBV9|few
CASSVESGGWYTEAFF
TGTGCCAGCAGCGTAGAGTCGGGGGGATGGTACACTGAAGCTTTCTTT
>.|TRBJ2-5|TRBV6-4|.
CASSDSGSPWGETQYF
TGTGCCAGCAGTGACTCGGGCTCGCCTTGGGGAGAGACCCAGTACTTC